A selection of T cell receptor beta chains follows, all from one sample in a study of blood T cells in healthy people across ages. MiXCR, run by TCRdb on the 5' RACE reads, gives a single entry per CDR3 protein. The data contain under 850,000 distinct CDR3 sequences, about 36% of them singletons. Specimen: blood. The receptors here all came from a man younger than 35 in good health. Both conserved end residues are part of each CDR3. D genes are given only for firm matches. Clone size is shown for a subset of rows, as once, few, many or a class of expanded clone.

j_call: TRBJ2-3
d_call: .
clone_size: .
v_call: TRBV2
cdr3_aa: CASAGQSTDTQYF
cdr3_nt: TGTGCCAGCGCTGGACAGAGCACAGATACGCAGTATTTT

j_call: TRBJ1-1
d_call: .
clone_size: once
v_call: TRBV11-1
cdr3_aa: CASSSAGRTRVGATEAFF
cdr3_nt: TGTGCCAGCAGCTCTGCGGGACGCACTAGGGTAGGGGCCACTGAAGCTTTCTTT

j_call: TRBJ2-7
d_call: TRBD1
clone_size: .
v_call: TRBV7-2
cdr3_aa: CASSLAGQVYNEQYF
cdr3_nt: TGTGCCAGCAGCTTGGCTGGACAGGTCTACAATGAGCAGTACTTC

j_call: TRBJ2-5
d_call: TRBD1
clone_size: .
v_call: TRBV18
cdr3_aa: CASSRTGGQTQYF
cdr3_nt: TGTGCCAGCTCCCGGACAGGGGGACAGACCCAGTACTTC

j_call: TRBJ2-5
d_call: TRBD2
clone_size: .
v_call: TRBV6-6
cdr3_aa: CASSYLPGLAVGETQYF
cdr3_nt: TGTGCCAGCAGTTACTTACCGGGACTAGCGGTGGGAGAGACCCAGTACTTC

j_call: TRBJ1-1
d_call: .
clone_size: .
v_call: TRBV6-1
cdr3_aa: CASRARDDEAFF
cdr3_nt: TGTGCCAGCAGGGCGAGGGACGATGAAGCTTTCTTT

j_call: TRBJ2-7
d_call: TRBD2
clone_size: few
v_call: TRBV7-9
cdr3_aa: CASTTGTSGGPQYF
cdr3_nt: TGTGCCAGCACCACCGGGACTAGCGGGGGACCGCAGTACTTC

j_call: TRBJ2-5
d_call: .
clone_size: .
v_call: TRBV9
cdr3_aa: CASSVGSGYQETQYF
cdr3_nt: TGTGCCAGCAGCGTAGGTTCGGGGTACCAAGAGACCCAGTACTTC

j_call: TRBJ1-2
d_call: TRBD1
clone_size: .
v_call: TRBV20-1
cdr3_aa: CSASVGTVNYGYTF
cdr3_nt: TGCAGTGCTAGTGTAGGGACAGTTAACTATGGCTACACCTTC

j_call: TRBJ1-1
d_call: .
clone_size: .
v_call: TRBV6-2/TRBV6-3
cdr3_aa: CASRAAATTEAFF
cdr3_nt: TGTGCCAGCAGGGCGGCAGCGACCACTGAAGCTTTCTTT

j_call: TRBJ2-2
d_call: TRBD1
clone_size: .
v_call: TRBV6-2/TRBV6-3
cdr3_aa: CASSYRGLRGDTGELFF
cdr3_nt: TGTGCCAGCAGTTATAGGGGGCTCAGGGGCGACACCGGGGAGCTGTTTTTT

j_call: TRBJ1-2
d_call: .
clone_size: .
v_call: TRBV6-2/TRBV6-3
cdr3_aa: CASRPYRLTNYGYTF
cdr3_nt: TGTGCCAGCAGACCCTATCGCTTGACTAACTATGGCTACACCTTC

j_call: TRBJ1-2
d_call: .
clone_size: .
v_call: TRBV29-1
cdr3_aa: CSVAGAGNYGYTF
cdr3_nt: TGCAGCGTTGCTGGGGCAGGGAACTATGGCTACACCTTC

j_call: TRBJ2-1
d_call: TRBD1
clone_size: .
v_call: TRBV20-1
cdr3_aa: CSASPRGQNEQFF
cdr3_nt: TGCAGTGCTAGCCCCAGGGGGCAAAATGAGCAGTTCTTC

j_call: TRBJ1-1
d_call: .
clone_size: few
v_call: TRBV4-1
cdr3_aa: CASSRGKDTEAFF
cdr3_nt: TGCGCCAGCAGCCGGGGGAAGGACACTGAAGCTTTCTTT

j_call: TRBJ2-5
d_call: .
clone_size: few
v_call: TRBV14
cdr3_aa: CASSQTGRSLIQETQYF
cdr3_nt: TGTGCCAGCAGCCAGACAGGGAGGTCCCTAATCCAAGAGACCCAGTACTTC

j_call: TRBJ1-5
d_call: .
clone_size: .
v_call: TRBV12-3/TRBV12-4
cdr3_aa: CVSRETDSNQPQHF
cdr3_nt: TGTGTCAGCAGGGAGACAGATAGCAATCAGCCCCAGCATTTT

j_call: TRBJ2-6
d_call: TRBD1
clone_size: .
v_call: TRBV5-1
cdr3_aa: CASSLGQGAAGANVLTF
cdr3_nt: TGCGCCAGCAGCTTGGGACAGGGTGCAGCTGGGGCCAACGTCCTGACTTTC

j_call: TRBJ1-2
d_call: .
clone_size: .
v_call: TRBV20-1
cdr3_aa: CSVSPGRNYGYTF
cdr3_nt: TGCAGTGTTAGCCCGGGACGCAACTATGGCTACACCTTC

j_call: TRBJ2-5
d_call: .
clone_size: .
v_call: TRBV20-1
cdr3_aa: CSARGGGSGEQYF
cdr3_nt: TGCAGTGCTAGGGGAGGCGGCTCGGGAGAGCAGTACTTC

j_call: TRBJ2-7
d_call: TRBD1
clone_size: many
v_call: TRBV18
cdr3_aa: CASSLTGTPYEQYF
cdr3_nt: TGTGCCAGCTCACTGACAGGGACCCCCTACGAGCAGTACTTC

j_call: TRBJ1-1
d_call: .
clone_size: few
v_call: TRBV7-8
cdr3_aa: CASSPIRGQMNTEAFF
cdr3_nt: TGTGCCAGCAGCCCCATCAGAGGCCAAATGAACACTGAAGCTTTCTTT

j_call: TRBJ1-5
d_call: .
clone_size: .
v_call: TRBV27
cdr3_aa: CASSLSFDQPQHF
cdr3_nt: TGTGCCAGCAGTTTATCGTTCGACCAGCCCCAGCATTTT

j_call: TRBJ1-2
d_call: .
clone_size: many
v_call: TRBV12-3/TRBV12-4
cdr3_aa: CASSALDYGYTF
cdr3_nt: TGTGCCAGCTCCGCGCTTGACTATGGCTACACCTTC

j_call: TRBJ1-1
d_call: .
clone_size: few
v_call: TRBV3-1
cdr3_aa: CASSQAGVGGATEAFF
cdr3_nt: TGTGCCAGCAGCCAAGCCGGGGTGGGGGGCGCCACTGAAGCTTTCTTT

j_call: TRBJ1-2
d_call: .
clone_size: many
v_call: TRBV29-1
cdr3_aa: CSVLPGLSLNGYTF
cdr3_nt: TGCAGCGTCCTACCGGGGTTATCCTTGAATGGCTACACCTTC

j_call: TRBJ2-1
d_call: TRBD1
clone_size: few
v_call: TRBV29-1
cdr3_aa: CSVDVGDRDLYNEQFF
cdr3_nt: TGCAGCGTTGACGTGGGGGACAGGGACCTTTACAATGAGCAGTTCTTC

j_call: TRBJ1-2
d_call: TRBD1
clone_size: .
v_call: TRBV7-3
cdr3_aa: CASSSGTGGYGYTF
cdr3_nt: TGTGCCAGCAGCTCCGGGACAGGGGGGTATGGCTACACCTTC

j_call: TRBJ2-1
d_call: .
clone_size: few
v_call: TRBV7-2
cdr3_aa: CASNLGANEQFF
cdr3_nt: TGTGCCAGCAACCTCGGAGCTAATGAGCAGTTCTTC

j_call: TRBJ1-2
d_call: .
clone_size: .
v_call: TRBV4-2
cdr3_aa: CASSQVSYYGYTF
cdr3_nt: TGTGCCAGCAGCCAAGTGTCTTACTATGGCTACACCTTC

j_call: TRBJ2-3
d_call: .
clone_size: few
v_call: TRBV6-2/TRBV6-3
cdr3_aa: CASVRGDRDTQYF
cdr3_nt: TGTGCCAGCGTTCGGGGGGACAGAGATACGCAGTATTTT